These 10 T cell receptor beta chains originate from one sample sequenced in a study of T cells after yellow fever vaccination. Via MiXCR, TCRdb re-called the 5' RACE reads, giving one row per CDR3 protein. The sample holds some 96,000 distinct CDR3 sequences, roughly 10% seen once. Specimen: CD8+ T cells not binding an NS4B(214-222) dextramer, sorted from PBMCs, collected less than 16 days after the first yellow fever vaccination. All receptors come from a man aged 18 to 29 who received the YFV17D yellow fever vaccine.

This chain joins TRBV4-3 and TRBJ2-2, with a weak D call TRBD1 (6 bases). The CDR3 loop spans 16 amino acids. Germline loops: CDR1 LGHNA, CDR2 YSLEER. Trimming cost V 0 bases and J 5 bases, with 13 bases left between them. CDR3 amino acids: CASSQDQDQGTGELFF. In DNA form, the CDR3 reads TGCGCCAGCAGCCAAGATCAAGACCAGGGGACCGGGGAGCTGTTTTTT.

This clonotype has a handful of counts. This rearrangement joins TRBV6-1 to TRBJ2-7; 8 bases agree with TRBD1. Per the germline V gene, CDR1 is MNHNS and CDR2 is SASEGT. Germline trimming cut 6 bases from V and 5 bases from J; bases unmatched to any gene: 9. The CDR3 is 14 amino acids. CDR3 sequence: CASRVQGGLDEQYF. The CDR3, as DNA: TGTGCCAGCAGGGTACAGGGGGGACTTGACGAGCAGTACTTC.

J is TRBJ2-5 and V is TRBV6-1; D is possibly TRBD1 (5 bases). The CDR3 length is 15 residues. The germline V gene has CDR1 MNHNS and CDR2 SASEGT. V lost 3 bases and J 6 bases, leaving 17 bases between the germline ends. The CDR3 loop reads CASSELPAGLQTQYF. The DNA of the CDR3 is TGTGCCAGCAGTGAGCTGCCCGCAGGGTTGCAGACCCAGTACTTC.

The chain links TRBV6-2 or TRBV6-3 to TRBJ1-2, with D maybe TRBD1 (5 bases). CDR3 size: 13 residues. Germline V gene sequence: CDR1 MNHEY, CDR2 SVGEGT. V lost 6 bases and J lost 0, with 8 bases in between. The DNA of the CDR3 is TGTGCCAGCAGCGACAGTACTAACTATGGCTACACCTTC. It translates to CASSDSTNYGYTF.

CDR3 amino acids: CASSHQAGGNYGYTF. For the CDR3, the DNA is TGTGCCAGCAGCCACCAGGCGGGGGGGAACTATGGCTACACCTTC. The rearrangement joins TRBV3-1 to TRBJ1-2, with TRBD1 as a possible D gene (5 bases). CDR3 length equals 15 residues. Germline V CDR1 and CDR2: LGHDT, YNNKEL (reference sequence). Between the trimmed V and J ends, which lost 3 bases and 2 bases, there was a span of 13 bases.

The rearrangement links TRBV4-3 to TRBJ2-1; D possibly matches TRBD1 or TRBD2 (5 bases each). CDR3 length: 13 residues. CDR1 is LGHNA and CDR2 is YSLEER in the germline V gene. V was trimmed by 0 bases and J by 10 bases, leaving 10 bases between them. The CDR3 DNA reads TGCGCCAGCAGCCAAGACGAGGGGCGAGAGCAGTTCTTC. As protein: CASSQDEGREQFF.

The CDR3 loop is CASSLAARVRIQETQYF. Here the CDR3 DNA reads TGTGCCAGCAGTTTAGCGGCCAGGGTTCGAATCCAAGAGACCCAGTACTTC. The rearrangement uses TRBV12-3 or TRBV12-4 and TRBJ2-5; possibly TRBD1 for D (5 bases). With 0 bases removed from V and 1 base from J, the gap between germline ends came to 15 bases. The CDR3 sequence is 17 residues long.

The rearrangement links TRBV5-4 to TRBJ2-3, with D possibly being TRBD2 (5 bases). The CDR3 has 17 amino acids. Germline CDR1 reads SGHNT; CDR2 reads YYREEE (reference sequence). Trimming took off 0 bases at V and 2 bases at J, with 16 bases between the two ends. CDR3 in amino acids: CASSLGRRTPITDTQYF. The CDR3 DNA sequence: TGTGCCAGCAGCTTGGGACGCCGGACTCCTATCACAGATACGCAGTATTTT.

Many counts were recorded for this clonotype. This chain joins TRBV6-5 and TRBJ2-2, with D unresolved. Germline values: CDR1 MNHEY, CDR2 SVGAGI. Trimming pared 6 bases from V and 4 bases from J, leaving 3 bases between. The CDR3 runs to 11 residues. CDR3 sequence reads: CASRLTGELFF. In DNA, the CDR3 is TGTGCCAGCAGACTCACCGGGGAGCTGTTTTTT.

This clonotype was picked up a small number of times. The rearrangement uses TRBV5-5 and TRBJ2-7; D tentatively reads TRBD1 or TRBD2 (7 bases each). Trimming took 3 bases from V and 2 from J, leaving 12 bases between them. There are 14 residues in the CDR3. In germline, CDR1 is SGHKS, CDR2 YYEKEE (reference sequence). The chain's CDR3 is CASSSGGGPYEQYF. CDR3 nucleotides: TGTGCCAGCAGCTCAGGGGGGGGGCCCTACGAGCAGTACTTC.